The rows below give T cell receptor beta chains drawn from one sample of a study of identical twins. TCRdb processed the 5' RACE reads anew with MiXCR; each CDR3 protein has one entry. The sample lists 500,000 or so distinct CDR3 sequences, approximately 14% occurring once. This sample also appeared in a second study, on yellow fever vaccine responses in identical twins.

The sample consisted of CD4+ T cells sorted from blood. Every receptor here comes from a woman between 18 and 29 years old in good health. Each CDR3 is given with its conserved first and last residue. The D gene is left open where the match is weak. Clone size appears in some rows only: once, few, many, or a class for an expanded clone.

v_gene	abundance	d_gene	j_gene	CDR3nt	CDR3aa
TRBV5-1	.	.	TRBJ2-7	TGCGCCAGCAAGGATGGATCAGGGCTCGAGCAGTACTTC	CASKDGSGLEQYF
TRBV2	few	TRBD2	TRBJ2-4	TGTGCCAGCATATTTACTAGCGGACCAGACGGAGCCAAAAACATTCAGTACTTC	CASIFTSGPDGAKNIQYF
TRBV7-2	few	.	TRBJ2-5	TGTGCCAGCAACGATCGAGACTTGAGCGGGCAAGAGACCCAGTACTTC	CASNDRDLSGQETQYF
TRBV5-1	few	.	TRBJ2-2	TGCGCCAGCAGCCAGGTGGGACAAAATACCGGGGAGCTGTTTTTT	CASSQVGQNTGELFF
TRBV24-1	.	.	TRBJ2-1	TGTGCCACCAGTGATCCGAGGGGCTCCTACAATGAGCAGTTCTTC	CATSDPRGSYNEQFF
TRBV3-1	once	TRBD1	TRBJ1-1	TGTGCCTCCACCCCTCTCCGGGACAGGCGGCGGGGAACTGAAGCTTTCTTT	CASTPLRDRRRGTEAFF
TRBV25-1	.	.	TRBJ1-4	TGTGCCAGCAGCCTCTCCAGGGCAATTAATGAAAAACTGTTTTTT	CASSLSRAINEKLFF
TRBV28	.	TRBD1	TRBJ2-3	TGTGCCAGCAGTTCCCCGGGACAGGGGTTCACAGATACGCAGTATTTT	CASSSPGQGFTDTQYF
TRBV6-5	few	TRBD1	TRBJ1-5	TGTGCCAGCAGTTACGGTACAGGGACAGGTAGCAATCAGCCCCAGCATTTT	CASSYGTGTGSNQPQHF
TRBV6-1	few	TRBD1	TRBJ2-7	TGTGCCAGCAGCCGACTCAACCGCCCGGGACAGGGGTTTTACGAGCAGTACTTC	CASSRLNRPGQGFYEQYF
TRBV7-9	.	.	TRBJ1-5	TGTGCCAGCAGCCAGGACAATCAGCCCCAGCATTTT	CASSQDNQPQHF
TRBV20-1	.	TRBD2	TRBJ2-4	TGCAGTGCTCCCATAGCGGGGGGTGCCAAAAACATTCAGTACTTC	CSAPIAGGAKNIQYF
TRBV5-1	many	TRBD1	TRBJ2-2	TGCGCCAGCAGCCAACAGGGGGCAAACACCGGGGAGCTGTTTTTT	CASSQQGANTGELFF
TRBV5-1	few	TRBD2	TRBJ2-5	TGCGCCAGCAGCCGACTAGCGGGGAGCCAAGAGACCCAGTACTTC	CASSRLAGSQETQYF
TRBV9	few	.	TRBJ2-2	TGTGCCAGCAGCGTAGTTGGTCCGCCGCCCACCGGGGAGCTGTTTTTT	CASSVVGPPPTGELFF
TRBV10-3	.	TRBD2	TRBJ2-2	TGTGCCATCAGCGGACTAGCCGGGGAGCTGTTTTTT	CAISGLAGELFF
TRBV5-1	many	.	TRBJ2-3	TGCGCCAGCAGCCCCGGGACCCCCACAGATACGCAGTATTTT	CASSPGTPTDTQYF
TRBV29-1	.	.	TRBJ1-1	TGCAGCGTTCCTCGGGTGTTATCCCACACTGAAGCTTTCTTT	CSVPRVLSHTEAFF
TRBV24-1	few	TRBD1	TRBJ1-5	TGTGCCACCAGTGATTCAATGGGACAGAGCAATCAGCCCCAGCATTTT	CATSDSMGQSNQPQHF
TRBV7-2	.	.	TRBJ2-1	TGTGCCAGCAGCTTAAAGCGGATAAATGAGCAGTTCTTC	CASSLKRINEQFF
TRBV4-3	many	TRBD1	TRBJ1-4	TGCGCCAGCAGTTTCCAGGGGGACGAAAAACTGTTTTTT	CASSFQGDEKLFF
TRBV10-3	.	.	TRBJ1-2	TGTGCCATCACCCCTGGTCCCGCAGCAAACTATGGCTACACCTTC	CAITPGPAANYGYTF
TRBV25-1	few	.	TRBJ1-5	TGTGCCAGCAGTGATATAGTTAGCAATCAGCCCCAGCATTTT	CASSDIVSNQPQHF
TRBV28	few	.	TRBJ1-6	TGTGCCAGCAGTTTCTTACTGGGAATTAAGTCACCCCTCCACTTT	CASSFLLGIKSPLHF
TRBV20-1	.	TRBD2	TRBJ2-2	TGCAGTGCTAGAGAGCCCCGGGACTACCTGGTCGGGGAGCTGTTTTTT	CSAREPRDYLVGELFF
TRBV6-1	.	TRBD1	TRBJ2-7	TGTGCCAGCTGCTCCGGGACAGGGGCGGGCGAGCAGTACTTC	CASCSGTGAGEQYF
TRBV7-8	few	TRBD2	TRBJ2-1	TGTGCCAGCAGCCGTGGGACTAGCGGGGGGCATGAGCAGTTCTTC	CASSRGTSGGHEQFF
TRBV21-1	few	.	TRBJ2-3	TGTGCCGCGGGGGGGCGCACAGATACGCAGTATTTT	CAAGGRTDTQYF
TRBV28	many	TRBD2	TRBJ2-5	TGTGCCAGCAGTTTAGAGGCGGGGGGCGGGAAAGAGACCCAGTACTTC	CASSLEAGGGKETQYF
TRBV15	.	TRBD2	TRBJ2-3	TGTGCCACCAGGGGGCTAGCGGGAATTTCAGATACGCAGTATTTT	CATRGLAGISDTQYF
TRBV12-3/TRBV12-4	.	TRBD2	TRBJ2-2	TGTGCCAGCACTACTAGCGGGATTACCCCCGGGGAGCTGTTTTTT	CASTTSGITPGELFF
TRBV6-6	many	.	TRBJ2-7	TGTGCCAGCAGTCCGTCCCCCTACGAGCAGTACTTC	CASSPSPYEQYF